The next 4 T cell receptor beta chains were all read from a single sample in a study of beta chain features in type 1 diabetes. Whole-study findings and limits: All four CD4+ subsets of Type 1 diabetes patients contained TCRB CDR3s that were moderately but significantly shorter.

No antigen has been identified for these receptors. All of the isolated RNA was reverse transcribed, so expressed TCRB transcripts were sequenced. Repertoires were generated with immunoSEQ multiplex PCR, while TCRdb's copy carries only in-frame clones and drops some. The table includes approximately 57,000 clones, around 50% detected once. The sample consisted of Tregs from blood. Receptor source: a woman aged 40 to 55 with type 1 diabetes.

The rearrangement joins TRBV7-2 to TRBJ2-7; D is uncertain. Germline V CDR1 and CDR2: SGHTA, FQGNSA. The CDR3 is made up of 14 amino acids. V lost 0 bases and J lost 2, with 8 bases in between. The CDR3 DNA follows: TGTGCCAGCAGCTTAGCTGCAGGAACCTACGAGCAGTACTTC. This codes for CASSLAAGTYEQYF. Supplemented by reference TRBV7-2 and TRBJ2-7, the full variable domain reads GAGVSQSPSNKVTEKGKDVELRCDPISGHTALYWYRQSLGQGLEFLIYFQGNSAPDKSGLPSDRFSAERTGGSVSTLTIQRTQQEDSAVYLCASSLAAGTYEQYFGPGTRLTVT.

There are a few counts of this clone. The chain joins TRBV13 to TRBJ1-2, with a tentative D call TRBD1 (5 bases). The CDR3 loop spans 14 amino acids. V dropped 0 bases and J dropped 13 bases, with 18 bases sitting between them. Looked up from germline, CDR1 is PRHDT and CDR2 is FYEKMQ (reference sequence). CDR3 nucleotide sequence: TGTGCCAGCAGCTTAGGACAGGTTGGAAGGTCACCCACCTTC. It is translated as CASSLGQVGRSPTF.

This chain connects TRBV30 to TRBJ1-5, with 7 bases matching TRBD1. CDR3 length: 13 amino acids. Germline trimming cut 3 bases from V and 5 bases from J; bases unmatched to any gene: 4. The germline gives CDR1 GTSNPN, CDR2 SVGIG (reference sequence). The CDR3 region has the DNA TGTGCCTGGAGAGGGGGCGTTGATCAGCCCCAGCATTTT. Amino acids: CAWRGGVDQPQHF.

This chain connects TRBV28 to TRBJ2-7, with a possible D match to TRBD2 (6 bases). The CDR3 totals 15 residues. Germline V lookup: CDR1 MDHEN, CDR2 SYDVKM. Trimming cost V 4 bases and J 2 bases, with 15 bases left between them. The CDR3, as DNA: TGTGCCAGCAGTTCCTCCGGAGGGATGACCTACGAGCAGTACTTC. Encoded protein: CASSSSGGMTYEQYF.